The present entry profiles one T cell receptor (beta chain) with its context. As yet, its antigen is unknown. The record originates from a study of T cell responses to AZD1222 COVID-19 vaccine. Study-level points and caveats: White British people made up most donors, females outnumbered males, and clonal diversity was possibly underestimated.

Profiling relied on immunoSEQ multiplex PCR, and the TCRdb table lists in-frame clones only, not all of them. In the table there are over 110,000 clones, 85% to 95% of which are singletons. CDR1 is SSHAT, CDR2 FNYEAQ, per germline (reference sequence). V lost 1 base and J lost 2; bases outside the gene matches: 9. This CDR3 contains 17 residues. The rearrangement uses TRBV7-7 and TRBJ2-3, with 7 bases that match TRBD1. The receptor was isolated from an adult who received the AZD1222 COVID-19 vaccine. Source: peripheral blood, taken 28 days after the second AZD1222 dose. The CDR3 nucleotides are TGTGCCAGCAGCTTAGTGCCGGCAGGGGGAGACACAGATACGCAGTATTTT. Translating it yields CASSLVPAGGDTDTQYF.